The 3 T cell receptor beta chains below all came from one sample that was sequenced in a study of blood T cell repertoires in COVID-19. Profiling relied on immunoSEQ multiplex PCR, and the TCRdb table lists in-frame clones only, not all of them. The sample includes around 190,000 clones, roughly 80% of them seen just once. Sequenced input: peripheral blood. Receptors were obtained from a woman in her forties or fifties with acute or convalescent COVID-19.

The chain's CDR3 is CASRDRASRQPQHF. Here the CDR3 DNA reads TGTGCCAGCCGGGACAGGGCCTCCCGACAGCCCCAGCATTTT. V usage is TRBV6-4 and J usage is TRBJ1-5, with TRBD1 matching over 9 bases. There are 14 residues in the CDR3. V trimming: 8 bases; J trimming: 7 bases; junction bases outside the gene matches: 9. Germline CDR1 reads MRHNA; CDR2 reads SNTAGT.

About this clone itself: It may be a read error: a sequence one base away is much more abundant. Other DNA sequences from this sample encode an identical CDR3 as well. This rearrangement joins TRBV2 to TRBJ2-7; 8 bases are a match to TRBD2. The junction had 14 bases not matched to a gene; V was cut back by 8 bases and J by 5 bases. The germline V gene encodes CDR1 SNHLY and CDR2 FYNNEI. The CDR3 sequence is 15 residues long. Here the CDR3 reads CASRGGWGGRDEQYF. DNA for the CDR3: TGTGCCAGCCGGGGGGGTTGGGGCGGTCGGGACGAGCAGTACTTC.

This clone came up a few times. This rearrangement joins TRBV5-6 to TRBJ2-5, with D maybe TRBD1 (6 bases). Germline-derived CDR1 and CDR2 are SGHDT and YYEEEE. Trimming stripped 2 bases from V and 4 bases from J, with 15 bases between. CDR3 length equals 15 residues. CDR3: CASSFTDFRGETQYF. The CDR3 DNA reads TGTGCCAGCAGCTTCACTGACTTCAGGGGAGAGACCCAGTACTTC.